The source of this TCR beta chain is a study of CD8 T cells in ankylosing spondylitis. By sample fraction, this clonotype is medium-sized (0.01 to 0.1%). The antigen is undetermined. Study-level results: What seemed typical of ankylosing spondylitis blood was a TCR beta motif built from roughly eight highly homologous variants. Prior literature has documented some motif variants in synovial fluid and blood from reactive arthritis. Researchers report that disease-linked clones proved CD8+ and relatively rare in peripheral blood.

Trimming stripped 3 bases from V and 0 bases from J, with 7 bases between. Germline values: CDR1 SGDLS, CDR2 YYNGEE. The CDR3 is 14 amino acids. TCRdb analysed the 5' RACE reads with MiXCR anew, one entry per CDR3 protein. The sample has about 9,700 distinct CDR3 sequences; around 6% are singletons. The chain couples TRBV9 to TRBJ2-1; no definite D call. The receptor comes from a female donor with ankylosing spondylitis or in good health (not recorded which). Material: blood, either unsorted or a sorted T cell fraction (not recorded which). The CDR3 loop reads CASSDKSSYNEQFF. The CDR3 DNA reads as TGTGCCAGCAGCGACAAAAGCTCCTACAATGAGCAGTTCTTC.